Reported below is one TCR beta chain. This sample is part of a study of blood T cell repertoires in COVID-19. In the original processing: Amplification from reference gene primers served as the basis for estimated nucleated cell counts. Sequenced by immunoSEQ multiplex PCR; TCRdb stores in-frame clones only, minus some. For V, J and clone size, that table is used; D and trimming come from the DNA. The table shows fewer than 200,000 clones, with about 86% occurring only once. This receptor was taken from an older man with active or convalescent COVID-19. The sample comprised peripheral blood.

CDR3 loop: CASSLGDRGNSPLHF. The CDR3 DNA follows: TGCGCCAGCAGCTTGGGGGACAGGGGTAATTCACCCCTCCACTTT. The chain combines TRBV5-1 with TRBJ1-6; 10 bases line up with TRBD1. The CDR3 runs to 15 residues. Germline V gives CDR1 SGHRS, CDR2 YFSETQ. V lost 0 bases, J lost 6 bases, and 0 bases stayed unmatched.